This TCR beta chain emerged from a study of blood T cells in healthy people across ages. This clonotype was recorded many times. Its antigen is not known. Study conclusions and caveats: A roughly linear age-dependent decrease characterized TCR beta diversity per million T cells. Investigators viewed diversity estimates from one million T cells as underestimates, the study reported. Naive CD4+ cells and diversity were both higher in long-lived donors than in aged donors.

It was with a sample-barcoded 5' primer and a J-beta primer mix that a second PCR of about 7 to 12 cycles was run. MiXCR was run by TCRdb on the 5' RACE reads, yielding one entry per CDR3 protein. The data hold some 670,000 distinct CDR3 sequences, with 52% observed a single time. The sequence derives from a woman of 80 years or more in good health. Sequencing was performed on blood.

CDR3: CAISGGLVGASTDTQYF. CDR3 bases: TGTGCCATCAGTGGGGGACTTGTTGGCGCGAGCACAGATACGCAGTATTTT. The rearrangement links TRBV10-3 to TRBJ2-3; D possibly corresponds to TRBD2 (6 bases). V lost 4 bases to trimming and J lost 0 bases, with 17 bases between them. The CDR3 contains 17 residues. Looked up from germline, CDR1 is ENHRY and CDR2 is SYGVKD.